This entry is about one T cell receptor (beta chain). No cognate antigen has been identified for it. No base qualities exist here, and no much larger clone lies one base off it. The collaborating institutions used their own protocols to collect whole blood in K2EDTA tubes. For TCRbeta analysis, collaborators shipped samples in one of three forms: frozen whole blood, isolated PBMCs, or DNA extracted from either of those sample types. TCRbeta CDR3 regions were amplified from genomic DNA by means of the immunoSEQ Assay, a bias-controlled multiplex PCR. In the authors' own workflow: Within the assay, amplification of reference gene primers was used to estimate how many nucleated cells each sample contained. Sequence reads were collapsed and filtered to measure the absolute abundance of every unique TCRbeta CDR3 rearrangement. Productive Simpson clonality was computed per sample as the square root of Simpson's diversity index over productive rearrangements. This immuneACCESS table, as held by TCRdb, lists in-frame sequences with V and J called but not all clones. Of the missing ones, under half trace to an unresolved V gene in checked studies; the others have no known cause. V and J calls and clone size are given by that table; D and trimming were obtained from the DNA. The sample profile shows 45,000 to 65,000 clones; over 75% of them were found once. The ten largest account for 6.5% to 8% of the sample.

This entry is derived from a study of blood T cell repertoires in COVID-19 (dated by TCRdb to about 2020). Regarding the study in general: Collaborator samples came from the United States, Italy and Spain and covered acute and convalescent phases of COVID-19. The prospective study material was composed of cDNA or gDNA derived from T cells, B-cell-depleted T cells, or PBMCs. Deeply sampled blood TCRbeta repertoires from subjects exposed to, actively infected with, or recovered from COVID-19 were included in the dataset. A freely available public database, intended as a resource for researchers studying the immune response to SARS-CoV-2, is where the repertoires were released. Samples were obtained from the ongoing ImmuneRACE study (first 160 participants) and from 1,254 subjects provided by 6 global collaborators. A de-identified subject ID, COVID-19 status, age in years and sex were almost always included in the sample metadata. HLA class I and class II types, where available, came from metadata supplied by the sample provider rather than from assay-based typing. What the authors observed across the whole study: Clinical and demographic metadata were provided uncurated, with the amount varying by source and participant.

The receptor comes from a middle-aged man with active COVID-19. Sequenced input: peripheral blood.

CDR3 sequence: CASSLSRGPYEQYF. DNA sequence: TGTGCCAGTAGTTTGTCCAGGGGGCCCTACGAGCAGTACTTC. The chain is made from TRBV19 and TRBJ2-7, with 8 bases aligning to TRBD1. The germline V gene encodes CDR1 LNHDA and CDR2 SQIVND (reference sequence). V trim: 5 bases; J trim: 2 bases; unmatched bases: 5. From its cysteine to its phenylalanine, the CDR3 spans 14 amino acids. The kept DNA is CDR3 alone, 42 bases in frame from the first base. The full variable domain, completed from the reference TRBV19 and TRBJ2-7 proteins outside the CDR3, reads DGGITQSPKYLFRKEGQNVTLSCEQNLNHDAMYWYRQDPGQGLRLIYYSQIVNDFQKGDIAEGYSVSREKKESFPLTVTSAQKNPTAFYLCASSLSRGPYEQYFGPGTRLTVT.